This TCR beta chain was recovered during a study of T cell responses to AZD1222 COVID-19 vaccine. General study findings and limits: Baseline seropositivity characterized only six AZD1222 recipients. The donor cohort was predominantly white British with a female majority, and clonal diversity may have been underestimated.

Profiled with immunoSEQ multiplex PCR; TCRdb holds only in-frame clones, not every one. The data hold over 120,000 clones, with about 92% observed a single time. For this clone: The target antigen is unknown.

Germline V CDR1 and CDR2: MRHNA, SNTAGT. Trimming took 6 bases from V and 5 from J, leaving 12 bases between them. This CDR3 spans 13 amino acids. This material consisted of peripheral blood, taken on day 0 of AZD1222 vaccination. This clonotype originated in an adult in good health. This chain joins TRBV6-4 and TRBJ2-3; tentative D call: TRBD2 (6 bases). CDR3: CASSREEGDTQYF. DNA of the CDR3: TGTGCCAGCAGCCGTGAGGAGGGAGATACGCAGTATTTT.